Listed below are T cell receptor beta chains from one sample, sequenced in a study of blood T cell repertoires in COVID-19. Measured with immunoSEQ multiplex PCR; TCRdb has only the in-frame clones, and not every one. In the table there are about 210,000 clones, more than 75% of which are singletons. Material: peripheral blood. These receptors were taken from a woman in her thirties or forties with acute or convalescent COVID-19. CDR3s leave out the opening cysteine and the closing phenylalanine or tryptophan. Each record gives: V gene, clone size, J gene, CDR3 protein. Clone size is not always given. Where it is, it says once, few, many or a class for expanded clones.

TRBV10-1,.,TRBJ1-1,ATPLQGNTEAF
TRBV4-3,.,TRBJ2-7,ASSQGLADHEQY
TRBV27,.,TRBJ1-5,ASSLTQGGISNQPQH
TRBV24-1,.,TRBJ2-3,ATSELAALSTDTQY
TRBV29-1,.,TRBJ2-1,SVPRWGGDSFEQF
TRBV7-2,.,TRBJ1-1,ASSSPTGKRQAF
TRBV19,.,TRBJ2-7,ASSPSSVPPRGEQY
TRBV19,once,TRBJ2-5,ASSVTGPAETQY
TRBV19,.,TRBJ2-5,ASMTRDREETQY
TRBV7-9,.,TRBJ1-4,ASSPKDRLSTNEKLF
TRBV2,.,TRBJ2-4,ASFPDRPLAKNIQY
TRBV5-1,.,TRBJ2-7,ASSPGGTSGRVEQY
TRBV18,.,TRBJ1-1,ASSPPEGVNSEAF
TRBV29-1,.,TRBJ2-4,SVGQGENIQY
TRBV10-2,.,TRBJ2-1,ASGQRGLAAGEQF
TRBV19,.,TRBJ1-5,ASSIVSGSEPQH
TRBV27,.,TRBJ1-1,ASTTGLLNTEAF
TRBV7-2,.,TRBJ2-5,ASIRRPGGETQY
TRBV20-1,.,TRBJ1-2,SAGRGGGYT
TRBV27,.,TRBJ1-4,ASAGPDSSTNEKLF
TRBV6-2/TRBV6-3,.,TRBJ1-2,ASSYDPGIAYGYT
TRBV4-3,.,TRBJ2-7,ASSQEARGSYEQY
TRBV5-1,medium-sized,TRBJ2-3,ASSRGQGPDTQY
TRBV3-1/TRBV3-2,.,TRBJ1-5,ASSQDTVLNQPQH
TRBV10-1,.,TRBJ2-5,ASSLTRVQETQY
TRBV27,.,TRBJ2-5,ASSTATDTQETQY
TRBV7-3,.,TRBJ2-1,ASSLGTRARDEQF
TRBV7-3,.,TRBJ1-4,ASSLGPNEKLF
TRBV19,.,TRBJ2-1,ASSIPVQGSYNEQF
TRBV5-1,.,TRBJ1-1,ASSITANTEAF
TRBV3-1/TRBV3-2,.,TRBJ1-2,ASSQEDRIYYGYT
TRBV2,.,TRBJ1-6,AILSGNSPLH
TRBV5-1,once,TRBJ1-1,ASSPDRAGPEAF
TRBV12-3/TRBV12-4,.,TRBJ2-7,ASRRLAGYEQY
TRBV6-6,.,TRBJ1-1,ASSYGQGRGHTEAF
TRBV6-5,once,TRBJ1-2,ASSYAQGYT
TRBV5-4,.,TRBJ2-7,ASSLEQGREQY
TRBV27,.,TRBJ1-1,ASSLGTGLPGAF
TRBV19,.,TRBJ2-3,ASSILAQGEDTQY
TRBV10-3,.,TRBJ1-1,AIRGQGNTEAF
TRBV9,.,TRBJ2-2,ASSVAAGANTGELF
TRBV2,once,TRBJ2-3,ATVGTLLRDTQY